This TCR beta chain was observed in a study of T cell responses to AZD1222 COVID-19 vaccine (dated by TCRdb to 2020 to 2022). Looking at the study overall: Because spike-specific TCR depth and breadth did not differ between the two schedules, AZD1222 recipients who got a second dose at roughly 4 weeks were pooled with those who got a second dose at roughly 12 weeks. TCR sequencing was performed for about 250 trial participants, of whom some 200 were given two doses of AZD1222 and around 26 were given two doses of MenACWY control vaccine. Trial participants were enrolled by age into subgroups of 18-55, 56-69 and 70-plus years, and around 150, 28 and 57 TCR-sequenced participants, respectively, were included in these subgroups. Findings and caveats that apply to the study as a whole: Because no day 14 peak-response samples were available, repertoires were characterized only after the peak T cell response. Most participants were white British and females outnumbered males, and the authors suggested that clonal diversity may have been underestimated. Epitopes outside the regions mutated in the B.1.351 and B.1.1.7 variants were reportedly recognized by nearly half of the unique spike-specific TCRs. Spike-specific TCR breadth and depth rose significantly after two AZD1222 doses compared with day 0 and with MenACWY recipients. In the small 56-69-year group, the increase in depth fell short of significance, most likely because of low power. Conclusions about previously exposed vaccinees are limited because only a handful of AZD1222 recipients were SARS-CoV-2 seropositive at baseline. Vaccine-associated CD4 TCRs spanned the whole spike protein, with dominant responses in regions 160-218 and 743-854.

Explained via the paper, the time point label denotes: baseline before first vaccination. Vaccinee samples came from UK trials COV001 and COV002, including a single-blind randomized controlled phase 2/3 trial of AZD1222 (ChAdOx1 nCoV-19) in healthy adults. For TCRbeta chain sequencing, PBMC samples were collected from trial participants at day 0 and at day 28 after the second dose. Clipping removes 5 bases from V and 4 bases from J, with 4 as the unmatched junction base count. Including the terminal cysteine and phenylalanine, the CDR3 comprises 14 residues. Only the CDR3 region is kept as DNA, spanning 42 bases read in frame from base 1. In the germline V gene (reference sequence), CDR1 corresponds to SGHAT and CDR2 to FQDESV. The CDR3 regions of human TCRbeta chains were analyzed by immunosequencing. The original methods were these. TCRs in the repertoires were matched against a reference library of SARS-CoV-2-specific TCRs that had been generated with the MIRA antigen-specificity platform. Breadth was defined as the fraction of unique TCRs that were SARS-CoV-2-associated, and depth was defined as the fraction of total T cells that were SARS-CoV-2-associated. Each spike-specific TCR was assigned to its reactive spike region and to a CD4 or CD8 class using the MIRA data. Log10-transformed breadth and depth values were compared by one-way ANOVA with Sidak's multiple comparisons tests. TCRdb obtained this table from immuneACCESS and retained in-frame rearrangements with V and J assigned. These tables miss some clones; where compared with another copy, unresolved V genes account for less than half of the shortfall, and the remainder is unexplained. V, J and clone size derive from that table, while D and trimming were established from the DNA sequence. Across this sample there are 150,000 to 200,000 clones, with 85% to 95% seen only once. The biggest ten clones account for 1.1% to 1.5% of the sample.

Concerning this clone: Its cognate antigen has yet to be identified. No base quality information exists; no much larger clone differs at one position.

In this chain, TRBV11-1 is recombined with TRBJ2-1, and 8 junctional nucleotides match TRBD2. This sequence originates from an adult in good health. The material sequenced was peripheral blood, taken on day 0 of AZD1222 vaccination. The CDR3 protein sequence reads: CASSTGLDYNEQFF. The nucleotides are TGTGCCAGCAGCACGGGACTAGATTACAATGAGCAGTTCTTC.